The 5 T cell receptor beta chains below were found in one sample sequenced in a study of cytomegalovirus exposure and HLA in healthy donors. Researchers ran the PCR with 60 Vbeta and 13 Jbeta primers. Sequencing used immunoSEQ multiplex PCR; TCRdb keeps in-frame clones, though not all of them. This table has 150,000 to 200,000 clones, more than 85% appearing once. Sequences were obtained from PBMCs. The receptors shown here come from a woman aged 18-35 years in good health and CMV-seronegative.

The chain combines TRBV10-3 with TRBJ2-3, with 12 bases that match TRBD2. V lost 5 bases and J lost 2; bases outside the gene matches: 5. CDR3 length equals 16 residues. CDR1 is ENHRY and CDR2 is SYGVKD in the germline V gene. CDR3 coding DNA: TGTGCCATCAGTTCACGACTAGCGGGAGCCACAGATACGCAGTATTTT. This gives the protein CAISSRLAGATDTQYF.

This rearrangement joins TRBV5-4 to TRBJ2-1; D possibly corresponds to TRBD2 (7 bases). V gave up 4 bases and J gave up 4 bases, with 15 bases separating them. Germline V gives CDR1 SGHNT, CDR2 YYREEE (reference sequence). The CDR3 runs 15 residues. The CDR3 bases are TGTGCCAGCAGCGGTGGAAGGGGGGGATACAATGAGCAGTTCTTC. Encoded protein: CASSGGRGGYNEQFF.

The J gene is TRBJ1-1, the V gene TRBV7-2, with D possibly being TRBD1 (6 bases). Germline CDR1 reads SGHTA; CDR2 reads FQGNSA. V was clipped by 1 base and J by 4 bases, with 7 bases between them. The CDR3 contains 13 residues. In DNA, the CDR3 is TGTGCCAGCAGCTTAGAGGGGGTCACTGAAGCTTTCTTT. This gives the protein CASSLEGVTEAFF.

The chain couples TRBV4-1 to TRBJ2-7, with 8 bases lining up with TRBD2. CDR3 length equals 15 residues. Trimming at V came to 3 bases and at J to 6 bases, leaving 10 bases not matched to a gene. Per the germline V gene, CDR1 is MGHRA and CDR2 is YSYEKL. CDR3 sequence: CASSQAGTRGSEQYF. CDR3 in DNA: TGCGCCAGCAGCCAGGCCGGGACTAGGGGTAGCGAGCAGTACTTC.

This chain links TRBV27 with TRBJ2-1; TRBD1 aligns across 7 bases. Germline values: CDR1 MNHEY, CDR2 SMNVEV (reference sequence). The CDR3 sequence is 13 residues long. J lost 3 bases, V lost 5 bases, and 1 base had no gene match. In DNA form, the CDR3 reads TGTGCCAGCAGTAGGGACAGCTACAATGAGCAGTTCTTC. Protein product: CASSRDSYNEQFF.